One and the same sample provided the 11 T cell receptor beta chains below, sequenced in a study of T cells after yellow fever vaccination. MiXCR, run by TCRdb on the 5' RACE reads, gives a single entry per CDR3 protein. The sample has approximately 550,000 distinct CDR3 sequences; less than 20% are singletons. Sequenced material: PBMCs, taken 15 days after the yellow fever booster vaccination. Every receptor here comes from a man aged 30 to 45 who received the YFV17D yellow fever vaccine.

The chain joins TRBV30 to TRBJ1-1; D not resolved. The germline V gene encodes CDR1 GTSNPN and CDR2 SVGIG (reference sequence). V shed 5 bases and J shed 1 base, with 5 bases lying between them. The CDR3 has 11 amino acids. The CDR3 reads CAWSWNTEAFF. The CDR3 region has the DNA TGTGCCTGGTCCTGGAACACTGAAGCTTTCTTT.

This clonotype was seen a handful of times. The V call is TRBV7-2, the J call TRBJ2-7; D gene ambiguous. V dropped 5 bases and J dropped 6 bases, with 11 bases sitting between them. Germline CDR1 and CDR2: SGHTA and FQGNSA. The CDR3 has 12 residues. This chain's CDR3 is CASSLGYREQYF. CDR3 DNA sequence: TGTGCCAGCAGCCTGGGTTACCGCGAGCAGTACTTC.

Comment on this clonotype: Its ends do not fully match the called genes, so a read error is possible. The chain joins TRBV7-2 to TRBJ2-7; 9 bases fit TRBD1. The CDR3 consists of 15 residues. The V gene's germline CDR1 is SGHTA and CDR2 FQGNSA. The CDR3 is CAISSSWDRAYEQYF. DNA for the CDR3: TGTGCCATCAGCTCCTCATGGGACAGGGCCTACGAGCAGTACTTC.

The rearrangement uses TRBV12-3 or TRBV12-4 and TRBJ2-3, with 8 positions matching TRBD1. V shed 3 bases and J 6 bases; nucleotides not matched to a gene: 5. The CDR3 runs 14 residues. The CDR3 DNA reads TGTGCCAGCAGTTTTCAGGGGGCTGGTGATACGCAGTATTTT. Translated, it gives CASSFQGAGDTQYF.

CDR3 bases: TGCAGTGCTGGATCAGAGTACTTC. Protein product: CSAGSEYF. This rearrangement joins TRBV20-1 to TRBJ2-7; D call uncertain. V was trimmed by 5 bases and J by 11 bases, leaving 7 bases between them. The CDR3 contains 8 residues. Per germline, CDR1 DFQATT and CDR2 SNEGSKA (reference sequence).

This chain connects TRBV20-1 to TRBJ2-1, with a possible D match to TRBD2 (6 bases). Germline CDR1 DFQATT, CDR2 SNEGSKA (reference sequence). V was shortened by 4 bases and J by 8 bases, with 15 bases between the two germline ends. This CDR3 region has 13 residues. DNA for the CDR3: TGCAGTGCTACGAGACTAGTTAACGATGAGCAGTTCTTC. Protein: CSATRLVNDEQFF.

There are a few counts of this clonotype. The CDR3 DNA reads TGTGCCAGCAGTCAAGAGAAGACAGGGGGCTATGGGGAGACCCAGTACTTC. It translates to CASSQEKTGGYGETQYF. J is TRBJ2-5 and V is TRBV7-2, with 10 bases identical to TRBD1. Germline V gives CDR1 SGHTA, CDR2 FQGNSA. CDR3 length: 17 amino acids. V was pared by 6 bases and J by 5 bases, with 15 bases of the junction left unmatched.

This clonotype appeared a few times. Sequence at one end of the junction differs from germline and may be a read error. This rearrangement joins TRBV12-3 or TRBV12-4 to TRBJ2-1, with D unclear. CDR3 length equals 11 residues. The CDR3 is CASTLTGQWVF. The CDR3 DNA follows: TGTGCCAGCACCCTGACGGGTCAGTGGGTCTTC.

This clonotype was observed a few times. The gene calls are TRBV7-9 and TRBJ2-5; D is uncertain. The V gene's germline CDR1 is SEHNR and CDR2 FQNEAQ (reference sequence). The CDR3 runs 11 residues. The V end was cut by 5 bases, the J end by 5 bases, with 6 bases between. This chain's CDR3 is CASSGYETQYF. CDR3 nucleotide sequence: TGTGCCAGCAGCGGATATGAGACCCAGTACTTC.

This clonotype occurred a few times. The chain links TRBV5-1 to TRBJ2-7; D remains unclear. The CDR3 contains 14 residues. Trimming took off 5 bases at V and 4 bases at J, with 16 bases between the two ends. Looked up from germline, CDR1 is SGHRS and CDR2 is YFSETQ. The CDR3 DNA is TGCGCCAGCAGATACGAATCCAGTCGGTACGAGCAGTACTTC. Its protein is CASRYESSRYEQYF.

This clonotype was picked up a small number of times. The J gene is TRBJ1-1, the V gene TRBV7-2; TRBD1 agrees at 7 bases. The CDR3 has 14 residues. V lost 4 bases and J lost 4; bases outside the gene matches: 6. Germline V CDR1 and CDR2: SGHTA, FQGNSA. The CDR3 coding sequence is TGTGCCAGCAGCTCTCAGGGGGGCGCCACTGAAGCTTTCTTT. This gives the protein CASSSQGGATEAFF.